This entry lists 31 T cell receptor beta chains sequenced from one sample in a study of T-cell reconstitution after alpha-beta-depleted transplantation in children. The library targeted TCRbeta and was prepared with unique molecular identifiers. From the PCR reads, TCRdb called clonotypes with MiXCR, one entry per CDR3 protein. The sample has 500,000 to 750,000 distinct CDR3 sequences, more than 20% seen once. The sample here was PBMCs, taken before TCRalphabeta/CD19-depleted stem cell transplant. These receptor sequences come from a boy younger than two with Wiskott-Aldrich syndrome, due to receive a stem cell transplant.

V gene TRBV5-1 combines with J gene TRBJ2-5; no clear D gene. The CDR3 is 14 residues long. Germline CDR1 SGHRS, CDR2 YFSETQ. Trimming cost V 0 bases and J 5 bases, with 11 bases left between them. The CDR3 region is CASSLDPGAETQYF. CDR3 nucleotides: TGCGCCAGCAGCTTGGACCCCGGCGCGGAGACCCAGTACTTC.

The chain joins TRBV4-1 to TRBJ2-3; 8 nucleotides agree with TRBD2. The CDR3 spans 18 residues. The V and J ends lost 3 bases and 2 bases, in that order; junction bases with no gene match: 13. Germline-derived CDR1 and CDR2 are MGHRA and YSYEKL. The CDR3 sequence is CASSQVLAGARVTDTQYF. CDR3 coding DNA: TGCGCCAGCAGCCAGGTGCTAGCGGGTGCACGCGTCACAGATACGCAGTATTTT.

CDR3 DNA sequence: TGTGCCAGCAGTTTTGGCAGGCACTACGAGCAGTACTTC. It encodes CASSFGRHYEQYF. This chain connects TRBV28 to TRBJ2-7; D gene uncertain. Looked up from germline, CDR1 is MDHEN and CDR2 is SYDVKM. V was shortened by 3 bases and J by 3 bases, with 9 bases between the two germline ends. The CDR3 loop spans 13 amino acids.

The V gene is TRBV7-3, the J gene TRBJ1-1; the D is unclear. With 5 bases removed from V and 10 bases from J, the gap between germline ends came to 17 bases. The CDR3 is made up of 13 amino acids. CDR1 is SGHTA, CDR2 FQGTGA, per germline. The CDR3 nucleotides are TGTGCCAGCAGCCCTAATCTGGGTGGGCGAGCTTTCTTT. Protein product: CASSPNLGGRAFF.

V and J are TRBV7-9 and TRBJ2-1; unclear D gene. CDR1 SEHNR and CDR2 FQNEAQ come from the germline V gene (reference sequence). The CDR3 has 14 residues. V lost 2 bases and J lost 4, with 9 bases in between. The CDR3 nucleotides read TGTGCCAGCAGCTTATCCAGCAAGTACAATGAGCAGTTCTTC. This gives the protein CASSLSSKYNEQFF.

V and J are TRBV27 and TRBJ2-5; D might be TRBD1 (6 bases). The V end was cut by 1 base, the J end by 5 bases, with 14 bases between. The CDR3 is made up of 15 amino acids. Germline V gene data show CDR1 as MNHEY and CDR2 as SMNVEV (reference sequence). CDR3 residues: CASSLYRGKGETQYF. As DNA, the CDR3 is TGTGCCAGCAGTTTATATAGGGGGAAGGGGGAGACCCAGTACTTC.

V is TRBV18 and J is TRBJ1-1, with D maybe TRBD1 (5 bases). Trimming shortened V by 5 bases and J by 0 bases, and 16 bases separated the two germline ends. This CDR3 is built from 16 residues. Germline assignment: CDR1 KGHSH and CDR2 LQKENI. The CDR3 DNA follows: TGTGCCAGCTCAACACTAAACTCAGGGATGAACACTGAAGCTTTCTTT. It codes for CASSTLNSGMNTEAFF.

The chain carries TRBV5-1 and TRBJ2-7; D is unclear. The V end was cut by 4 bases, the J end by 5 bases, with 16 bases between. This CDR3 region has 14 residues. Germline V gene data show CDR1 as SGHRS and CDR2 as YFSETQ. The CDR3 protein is CASSLRLAAHEQYF. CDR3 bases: TGCGCCAGCAGCCTACGTTTAGCAGCCCACGAGCAGTACTTC. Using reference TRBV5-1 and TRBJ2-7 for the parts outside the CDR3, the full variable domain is KAGVTQTPRYLIKTRGQQVTLSCSPISGHRSVSWYQQTPGQGLQFLFEYFSETQRNKGNFPGRFSGRQFSNSRSEMNVSTLELGDSALYLCASSLRLAAHEQYFGPGTRLTVT.

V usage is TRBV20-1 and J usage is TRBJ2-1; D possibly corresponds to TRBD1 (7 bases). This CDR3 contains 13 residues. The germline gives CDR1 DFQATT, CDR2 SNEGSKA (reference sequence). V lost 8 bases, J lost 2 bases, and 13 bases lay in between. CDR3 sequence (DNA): TGCAGTTCAGGGGGGTCGGCCTACAATGAGCAGTTCTTC. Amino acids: CSSGGSAYNEQFF.

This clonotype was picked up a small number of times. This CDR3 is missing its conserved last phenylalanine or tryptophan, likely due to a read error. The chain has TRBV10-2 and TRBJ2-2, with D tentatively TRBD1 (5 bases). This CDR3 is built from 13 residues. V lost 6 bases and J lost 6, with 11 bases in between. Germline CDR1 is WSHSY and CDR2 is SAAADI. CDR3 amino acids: CASRGVGPGELFL. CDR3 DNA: TGCGCCAGCAGAGGGGTCGGGCCCGGGGAGCTGTTTCTT.

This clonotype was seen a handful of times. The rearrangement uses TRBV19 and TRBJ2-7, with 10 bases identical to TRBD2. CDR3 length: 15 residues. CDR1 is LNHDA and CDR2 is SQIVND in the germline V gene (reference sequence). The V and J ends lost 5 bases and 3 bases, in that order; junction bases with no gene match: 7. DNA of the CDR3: TGTGCCAGTAGTCGCGACTTAGCGGGAGGCTACGAGCAGTACTTC. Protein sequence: CASSRDLAGGYEQYF.

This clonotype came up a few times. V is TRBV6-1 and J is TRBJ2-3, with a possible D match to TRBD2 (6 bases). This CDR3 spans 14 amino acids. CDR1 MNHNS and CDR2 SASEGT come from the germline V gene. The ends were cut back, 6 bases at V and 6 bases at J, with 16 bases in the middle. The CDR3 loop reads CASSPGGRPDTQYF. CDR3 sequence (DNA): TGTGCCAGCAGCCCCGGAGGGCGCCCGGATACGCAGTATTTT.

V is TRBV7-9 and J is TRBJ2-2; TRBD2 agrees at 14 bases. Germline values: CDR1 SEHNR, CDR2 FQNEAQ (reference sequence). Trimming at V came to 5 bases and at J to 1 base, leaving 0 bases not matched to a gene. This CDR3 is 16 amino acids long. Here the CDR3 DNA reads TGTGCCAGCAGCGGACTAGCGGGAGGGAACACCGGGGAGCTGTTTTTT. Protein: CASSGLAGGNTGELFF.

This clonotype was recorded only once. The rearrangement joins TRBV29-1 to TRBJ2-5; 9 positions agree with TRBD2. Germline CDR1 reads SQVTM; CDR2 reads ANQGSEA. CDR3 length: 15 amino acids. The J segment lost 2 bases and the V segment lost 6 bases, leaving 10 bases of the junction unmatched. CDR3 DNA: TGCAGCGTCTTTGGGGCTAGCGGGGAACAAGAGACCCAGTACTTC. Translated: CSVFGASGEQETQYF.

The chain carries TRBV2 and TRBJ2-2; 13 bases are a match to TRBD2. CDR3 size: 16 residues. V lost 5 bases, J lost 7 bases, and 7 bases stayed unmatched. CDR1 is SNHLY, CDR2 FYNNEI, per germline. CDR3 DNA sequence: TGTGCCAGCAGTCCGGGACTAGCGGGAATAAACGGGGAGCTGTTTTTT. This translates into CASSPGLAGINGELFF.

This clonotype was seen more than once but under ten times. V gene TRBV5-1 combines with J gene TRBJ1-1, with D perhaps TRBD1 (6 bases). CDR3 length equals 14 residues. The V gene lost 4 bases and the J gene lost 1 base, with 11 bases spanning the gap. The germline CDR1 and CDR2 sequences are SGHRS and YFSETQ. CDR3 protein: CASSRGQQNTEAFF. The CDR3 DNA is TGCGCCAGCAGCAGAGGACAGCAGAACACTGAAGCTTTCTTT.

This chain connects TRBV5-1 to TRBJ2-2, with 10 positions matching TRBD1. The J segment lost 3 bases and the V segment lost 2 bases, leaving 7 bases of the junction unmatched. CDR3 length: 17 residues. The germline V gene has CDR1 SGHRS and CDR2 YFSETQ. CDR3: CASSFTYGTGDTGELFF. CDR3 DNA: TGCGCCAGCAGCTTCACTTACGGGACAGGGGACACCGGGGAGCTGTTTTTT.

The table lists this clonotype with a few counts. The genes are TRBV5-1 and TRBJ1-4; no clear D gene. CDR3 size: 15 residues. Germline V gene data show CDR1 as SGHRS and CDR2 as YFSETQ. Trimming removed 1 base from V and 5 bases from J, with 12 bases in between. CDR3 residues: CASSLRGYGNEKLFF. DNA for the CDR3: TGCGCCAGCAGCTTGCGGGGATATGGGAATGAAAAACTGTTTTTT.

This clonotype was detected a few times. The CDR3 DNA reads as TGTGCCAGCAGCCAAGACAGGGGGCCTGTCTATGGCTACACCTTC. Its protein product is CASSQDRGPVYGYTF. The genes are TRBV3-1 and TRBJ1-2; 8 nucleotides line up with TRBD1. CDR3 size: 15 residues. Germline CDR1 and CDR2: LGHDT and YNNKEL (reference sequence). The V and J ends lost 0 bases and 4 bases, in that order; junction bases with no gene match: 4.

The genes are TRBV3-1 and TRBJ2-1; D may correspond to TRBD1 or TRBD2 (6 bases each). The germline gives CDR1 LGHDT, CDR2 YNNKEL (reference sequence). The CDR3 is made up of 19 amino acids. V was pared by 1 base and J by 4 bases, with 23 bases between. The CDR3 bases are TGTGCCAGCAGCCAAGGTAGGGGATGGGGGGCAGGAAAATACAATGAGCAGTTCTTC. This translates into CASSQGRGWGAGKYNEQFF.

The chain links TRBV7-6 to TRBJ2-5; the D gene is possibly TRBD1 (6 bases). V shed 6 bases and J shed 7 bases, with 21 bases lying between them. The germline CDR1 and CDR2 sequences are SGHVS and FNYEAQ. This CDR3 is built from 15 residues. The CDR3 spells CASRPSGVWAGTQYF. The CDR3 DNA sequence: TGTGCCAGCAGACCTTCAGGGGTGTGGGCTGGGACCCAGTACTTC. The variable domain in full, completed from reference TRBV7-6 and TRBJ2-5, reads GAGVSQSPRYKVTKRGQDVALRCDPISGHVSLYWYRQALGQGPEFLTYFNYEAQQDKSGLPNDRFSAERPEGSISTLTIQRTEQRDSAMYRCASRPSGVWAGTQYFGPGTRLLVL.

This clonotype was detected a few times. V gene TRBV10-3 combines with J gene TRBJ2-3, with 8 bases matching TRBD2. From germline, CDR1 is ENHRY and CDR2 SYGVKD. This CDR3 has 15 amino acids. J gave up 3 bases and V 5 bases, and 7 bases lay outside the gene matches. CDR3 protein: CAISSGSGRTDTQYF. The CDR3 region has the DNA TGTGCCATCAGTAGCGGGAGCGGTCGGACAGATACGCAGTATTTT.

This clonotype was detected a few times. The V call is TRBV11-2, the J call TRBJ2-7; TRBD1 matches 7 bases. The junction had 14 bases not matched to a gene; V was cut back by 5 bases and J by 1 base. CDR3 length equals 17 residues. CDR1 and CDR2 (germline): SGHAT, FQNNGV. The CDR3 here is CASSLLVGTAYSYEQYF. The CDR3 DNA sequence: TGTGCCAGCAGCCTTCTCGTTGGGACAGCTTATTCCTACGAGCAGTACTTC.

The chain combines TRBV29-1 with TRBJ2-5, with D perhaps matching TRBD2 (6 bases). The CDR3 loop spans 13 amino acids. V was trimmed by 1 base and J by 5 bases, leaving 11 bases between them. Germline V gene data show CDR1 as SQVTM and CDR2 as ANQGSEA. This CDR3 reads CSVEGGDQETQYF. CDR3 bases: TGCAGCGTTGAAGGGGGGGATCAGGAGACCCAGTACTTC.

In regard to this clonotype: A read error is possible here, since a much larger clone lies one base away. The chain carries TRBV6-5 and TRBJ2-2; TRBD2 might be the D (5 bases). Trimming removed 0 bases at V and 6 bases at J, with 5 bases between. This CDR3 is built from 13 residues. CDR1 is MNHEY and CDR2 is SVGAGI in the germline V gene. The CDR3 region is CASSYSRAGELFF. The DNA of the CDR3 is TGTGCCAGCAGTTACTCGCGGGCCGGGGAGCTGTTTTTT.

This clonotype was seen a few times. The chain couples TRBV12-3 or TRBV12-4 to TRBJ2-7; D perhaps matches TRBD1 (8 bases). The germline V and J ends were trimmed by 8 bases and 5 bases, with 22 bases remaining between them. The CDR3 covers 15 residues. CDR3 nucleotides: TGTGCCAGCCGTCGCAGCGGGACAGGCTATAACGAGCAGTACTTC. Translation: CASRRSGTGYNEQYF.

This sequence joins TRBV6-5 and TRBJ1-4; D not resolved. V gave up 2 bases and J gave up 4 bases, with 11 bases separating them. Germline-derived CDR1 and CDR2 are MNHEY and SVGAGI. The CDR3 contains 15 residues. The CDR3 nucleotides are TGTGCCAGCAGTTACCAGGACGGAAATAATGAAAAACTGTTTTTT. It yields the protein CASSYQDGNNEKLFF.

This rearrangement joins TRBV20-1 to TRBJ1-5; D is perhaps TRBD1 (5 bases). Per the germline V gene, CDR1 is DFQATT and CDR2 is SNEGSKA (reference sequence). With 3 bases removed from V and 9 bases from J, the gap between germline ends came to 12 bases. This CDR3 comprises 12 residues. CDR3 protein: CSASSSQGPQHF. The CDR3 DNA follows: TGCAGTGCTAGTAGTAGTCAGGGGCCCCAGCATTTT.

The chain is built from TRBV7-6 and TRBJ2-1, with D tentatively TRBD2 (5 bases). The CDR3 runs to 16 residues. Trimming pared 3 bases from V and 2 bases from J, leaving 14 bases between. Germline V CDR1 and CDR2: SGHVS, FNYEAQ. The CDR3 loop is CASSLGTRHTYNEQFF. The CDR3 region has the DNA TGTGCCAGCAGCTTGGGAACTAGACATACCTACAATGAGCAGTTCTTC.

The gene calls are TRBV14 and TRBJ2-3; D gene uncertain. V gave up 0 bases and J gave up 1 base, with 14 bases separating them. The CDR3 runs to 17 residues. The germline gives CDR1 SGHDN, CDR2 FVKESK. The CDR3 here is CASSQDRGARGTDTQYF. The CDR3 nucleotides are TGTGCCAGCAGCCAAGATCGCGGAGCCAGAGGCACAGATACGCAGTATTTT.

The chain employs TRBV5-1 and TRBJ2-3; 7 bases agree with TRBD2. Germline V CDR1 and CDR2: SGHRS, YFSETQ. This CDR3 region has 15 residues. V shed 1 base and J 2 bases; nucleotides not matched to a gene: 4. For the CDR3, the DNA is TGCGCCAGCAGCTTGCCCGGGACTAACACAGATACGCAGTATTTT. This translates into CASSLPGTNTDTQYF.